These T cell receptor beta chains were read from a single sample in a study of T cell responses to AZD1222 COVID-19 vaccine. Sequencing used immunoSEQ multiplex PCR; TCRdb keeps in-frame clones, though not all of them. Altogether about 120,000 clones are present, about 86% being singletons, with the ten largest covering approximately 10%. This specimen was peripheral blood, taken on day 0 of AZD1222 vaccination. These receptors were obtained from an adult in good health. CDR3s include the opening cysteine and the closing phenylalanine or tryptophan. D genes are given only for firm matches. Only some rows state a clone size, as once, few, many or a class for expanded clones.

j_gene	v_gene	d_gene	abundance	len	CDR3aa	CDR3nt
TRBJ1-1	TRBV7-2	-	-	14	CASSSTGLNTEAFF	TGTGCCAGCAGCTCGACGGGACTGAACACTGAAGCTTTCTTT
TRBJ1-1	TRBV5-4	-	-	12	CASSSDHTEAFF	TGTGCCAGCAGTTCAGACCACACTGAAGCTTTCTTT
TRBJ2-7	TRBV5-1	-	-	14	CASSLMTSSYEQYF	TGCGCCAGCAGCTTGATGACTTCCTCCTACGAGCAGTACTTC
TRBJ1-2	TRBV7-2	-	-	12	CASSLPGYGYTF	TGTGCCAGCAGCTTACCCGGGTATGGCTACACCTTC
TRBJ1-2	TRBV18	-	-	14	CASSPSGGGYGYTF	TGTGCCAGCTCACCATCGGGGGGTGGATATGGCTACACCTTC
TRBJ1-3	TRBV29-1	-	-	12	CSASGHPDTIYF	TGCAGCGCATCGGGACACCCTGACACCATATATTTT
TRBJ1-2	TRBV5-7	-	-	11	CASGSNYGYTF	TGTGCCAGCGGGAGCAACTATGGCTACACCTTC
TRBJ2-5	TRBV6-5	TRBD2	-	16	CASSYWLAGGKETQYF	TGTGCCAGCAGTTACTGGCTAGCGGGGGGGAAAGAGACCCAGTACTTC
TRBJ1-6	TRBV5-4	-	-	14	CASSPSAGNSPLHF	TGTGCCAGCAGCCCTTCCGCGGGTAATTCACCCCTCCACTTT
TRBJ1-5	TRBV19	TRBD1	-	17	CASNPPGTGDSNQPQHF	TGTGCCAGTAACCCCCCCGGGACAGGGGATAGCAATCAGCCCCAGCATTTT
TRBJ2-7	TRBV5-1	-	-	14	CASSPEFRGYEQYF	TGCGCCAGCAGCCCAGAATTCAGGGGCTACGAGCAGTACTTC
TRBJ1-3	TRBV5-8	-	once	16	CASSLVAVISGNTIYF	TGTGCCAGCAGCTTGGTCGCGGTCATCTCTGGAAACACCATATATTTT
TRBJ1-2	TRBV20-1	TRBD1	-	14	CSASGDRDWDGYTF	TGCAGTGCTAGTGGGGACAGGGATTGGGATGGCTACACCTTC
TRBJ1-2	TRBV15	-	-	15	CATSRDGRVDYGYTF	TGTGCCACCAGCAGAGACGGCAGGGTGGACTATGGCTACACCTTC
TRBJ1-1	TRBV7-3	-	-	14	CASSSGFMNTEAFF	TGTGCCAGCAGCTCAGGGTTCATGAACACTGAAGCTTTCTTT
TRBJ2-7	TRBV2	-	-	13	CASSEPPADEQYF	TGTGCCAGCAGTGAACCTCCGGCCGACGAGCAGTACTTC
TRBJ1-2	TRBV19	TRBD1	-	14	CASSMQGAVYGYTF	TGTGCCAGTAGTATGCAGGGGGCGGTCTATGGCTACACCTTC
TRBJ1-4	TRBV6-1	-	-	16	CASSDRGGATNEKLFF	TGTGCCAGCAGTGACCGGGGGGGGGCAACTAATGAAAAACTGTTTTTT
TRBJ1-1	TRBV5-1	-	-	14	CASSLNPANTEAFF	TGCGCCAGCAGCTTAAACCCAGCGAACACTGAAGCTTTCTTT
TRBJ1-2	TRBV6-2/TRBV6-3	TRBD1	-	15	CASSKPGQLNYGYTF	TGTGCCAGCAGTAAACCGGGACAGCTTAACTATGGCTACACCTTC
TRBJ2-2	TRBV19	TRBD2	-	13	CATSGREAGELFF	TGTGCCACAAGCGGGAGGGAAGCCGGGGAGCTGTTTTTT